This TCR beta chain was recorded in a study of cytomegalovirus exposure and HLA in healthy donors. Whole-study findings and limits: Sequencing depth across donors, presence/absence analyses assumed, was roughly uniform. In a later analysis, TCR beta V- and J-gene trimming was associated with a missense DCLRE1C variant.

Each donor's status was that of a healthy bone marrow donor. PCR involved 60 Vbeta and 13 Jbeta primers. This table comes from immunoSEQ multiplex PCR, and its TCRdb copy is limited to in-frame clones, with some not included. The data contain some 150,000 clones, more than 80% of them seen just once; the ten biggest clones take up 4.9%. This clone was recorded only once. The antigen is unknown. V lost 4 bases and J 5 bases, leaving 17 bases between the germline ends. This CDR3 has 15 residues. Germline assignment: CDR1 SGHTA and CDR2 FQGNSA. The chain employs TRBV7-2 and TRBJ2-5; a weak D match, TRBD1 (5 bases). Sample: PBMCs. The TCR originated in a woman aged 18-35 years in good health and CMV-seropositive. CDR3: CASSSHRQGEETQYF. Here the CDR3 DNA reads TGTGCCAGCAGCTCCCATCGCCAGGGCGAGGAGACCCAGTACTTC.